This T cell receptor (beta chain) was obtained from a study of T cells after yellow fever vaccination. Study-level findings and limits: Subsequent booster samples again held most clones from primary vaccination (around 96% CD4, roughly 88% CD8).

This CDR3 is built from 13 residues. V was clipped by 2 bases and J by 3 bases, with 2 bases between them. Germline CDR1 SNHLY, CDR2 FYNNEI. It was through 5'RACE template switching that TCR cDNA was made, with a universal primer site and UMIs added. Using its own MiXCR run on the 5' RACE reads, TCRdb lists one record per CDR3 protein. The table lists a few hundred thousand distinct CDR3 sequences, roughly 5% of them singletons. This clonotype has just a few counts. Its antigen is as yet unknown. The J gene is TRBJ2-6, the V gene TRBV2; D unresolved. This sequence was found in a man younger than 35 who received the YFV17D yellow fever vaccine. The specimen comprised CD4+ T cells sorted from PBMCs, sampled on the day of the yellow fever booster vaccination. The CDR3 sequence is CASSELGANVLTF. The CDR3, as DNA: TGTGCCAGCAGTGAACTTGGGGCCAACGTCCTGACTTTC.